This T cell receptor beta chain emerged from a study of blood T cell repertoires in COVID-19. Overall study context: Acute and convalescent COVID-19 samples came from the United States, Italy and Spain.

This CDR3 is 13 amino acids long. Per the germline V gene, CDR1 is MNHEY and CDR2 is SVGEGT. V was trimmed by 5 bases and J by 4 bases, leaving 9 bases between them. In the authors' workflow: Reference gene primer amplification in the assay estimated nucleated cell counts. Some clones are missing from TCRdb's copy, which holds only in-frame ones; the method was immunoSEQ multiplex PCR. The V and J calls and clone size come from that table; D and trimming were worked out from the DNA. The table shows 18,000 or so clones, with around 81% occurring only once. This sequence was found in a man aged 35 to 55 with active or convalescent COVID-19. The sequenced sample consisted of peripheral blood. V is TRBV6-2 or TRBV6-3 and J is TRBJ2-1; a possible D gene is TRBD1 (6 bases). CDR3 DNA sequence: TGTGCCAGCAGTCAGGGGCTTTACAATGAGCAGTTCTTC. Residues: CASSQGLYNEQFF.